Each of the 25 T cell receptor beta chains below was sequenced from the same sample in a study of shared clonotypes between healthy human individuals (TCRdb year 2020). For the CD8 naive samples, CD45RO-negative cells were positively selected for CCR7, yielding a CD45RA+CCR7+ population from which TemRA cells were excluded. Receptor amplification or capture employed the immunoSEQ multiplex PCR assay. Entries here come from immuneACCESS through TCRdb and include only in-frame sequences with V and J called. Some clones fail to appear in such tables; in the studies checked, an unresolved V gene covers under half of the shortfall, and the cause of the remainder is unknown. Here the sample has around 640,000 clones; approximately 96% occur a single time. Of the sample, roughly 0.12% falls within the top ten clones. Material: naive CD8+ T cells sorted from blood. In the paper's terms, the cell subset or site label means: CD45RA+CCR7+. Receptor source: a woman in her 30s in good health.

This chain joins TRBV4-1 and TRBJ2-7, with D possibly being TRBD2 (5 bases). Germline V gives CDR1 MGHRA, CDR2 YSYEKL. V was pared by 0 bases and J by 7 bases, with 13 bases between. The CDR3 loop spans 14 amino acids. CDR3 sequence reads: CASSQEPGLREQYF. As DNA, the CDR3 is TGCGCCAGCAGCCAAGAACCTGGACTTCGAGAGCAGTACTTC.

The chain couples TRBV5-8 to TRBJ2-7; 8 bases align to TRBD2. The trim removed 4 bases at V and 6 bases at J, leaving 3 bases unmatched. Per germline, CDR1 SGHTS and CDR2 YDEGEE. This CDR3 has 12 residues. The CDR3 loop reads CASSILAAEQYF. The CDR3 DNA reads as TGTGCCAGCAGCATACTAGCGGCCGAGCAGTACTTC.

This chain joins TRBV4-1 and TRBJ2-2, with TRBD2 matching over 7 bases. There are 16 residues in the CDR3. The germline V gene has CDR1 MGHRA and CDR2 YSYEKL. V gave up 0 bases and J gave up 7 bases; unmatched junction bases: 8. The CDR3 DNA reads TGCGCCAGCAGCCAAGATGGCCGACCGGGAGGCGGGGAGCTGTTTTTT. Residues: CASSQDGRPGGGELFF.

The chain's CDR3 is CASRVDPNNEQFF. CDR3 DNA sequence: TGTGCCAGCAGGGTGGACCCGAACAATGAGCAGTTCTTC. The chain links TRBV7-2 to TRBJ2-1; D call uncertain. Germline CDR1 SGHTA, CDR2 FQGNSA. V lost 6 bases to trimming and J lost 5 bases, with 11 bases between them. CDR3 length equals 13 residues.

The rearrangement uses TRBV20-1 and TRBJ1-1, with D unclear. Looked up from germline, CDR1 is DFQATT and CDR2 is SNEGSKA (reference sequence). Trimming cost V 0 bases and J 10 bases, with 6 bases left between them. This CDR3 is built from 10 residues. CDR3 in amino acids: CSARDGVAFF. The CDR3, as DNA: TGCAGTGCTAGAGATGGAGTAGCTTTCTTT.

This chain uses TRBV30 with TRBJ2-1; no firm D call. Trimming shortened V by 2 bases and J by 7 bases, and 3 bases separated the two germline ends. Germline V gene lookup returns CDR1 GTSNPN and CDR2 SVGIG (reference sequence). The CDR3 is 10 residues long. The CDR3 bases are TGTGCCTGGAGTAATAATGAGCAGTTCTTC. Residues: CAWSNNEQFF.

V is TRBV6-1 and J is TRBJ1-1; possibly TRBD1 for D (5 bases). This CDR3 has 15 residues. The germline V gene has CDR1 MNHNS and CDR2 SASEGT. Trimming left V 6 bases short and J 1 base short, with 15 bases between. CDR3 DNA sequence: TGTGCCAGCAGCCGCGGGGGGGGTCGGAACACTGAAGCTTTCTTT. Translated, it gives CASSRGGGRNTEAFF.

This chain links TRBV6-5 with TRBJ1-5; tentatively, D is TRBD1 (6 bases). The V gene lost 6 bases and the J gene lost 6 bases, with 18 bases spanning the gap. This CDR3 region has 15 residues. Germline V gives CDR1 MNHEY, CDR2 SVGAGI. The CDR3 spells CASSPDRLGGQPQHF. For the CDR3, the DNA is TGTGCCAGCAGCCCCGACAGGTTGGGGGGTCAGCCCCAGCATTTT.

The chain has TRBV9 and TRBJ2-1; D is possibly TRBD2 (5 bases). Trimming pared 4 bases from V and 5 bases from J, leaving 13 bases between. The CDR3 consists of 14 residues. Germline V CDR1 and CDR2: SGDLS, YYNGEE. CDR3: CASSPTSGHNEQFF. DNA for the CDR3: TGTGCCAGCAGCCCCACCAGCGGACACAATGAGCAGTTCTTC.

The table lists this clone with a count of one. This rearrangement joins TRBV7-2 to TRBJ1-2; no firm D call. V shed 11 bases and J shed 4 bases, with 14 bases lying between them. Germline lookup yields CDR1 SGHTA and CDR2 FQGNSA. This CDR3 region has 12 residues. The CDR3 sequence is CASGWSGYGYTF. CDR3 bases: TGTGCCTCGGGTTGGAGTGGCTATGGCTACACCTTC. The variable domain in full, completed from reference TRBV7-2 and TRBJ1-2, reads GAGVSQSPSNKVTEKGKDVELRCDPISGHTALYWYRQSLGQGLEFLIYFQGNSAPDKSGLPSDRFSAERTGGSVSTLTIQRTQQEDSAVYLCASGWSGYGYTFGSGTRLTVV.

The V call is TRBV11-2, the J call TRBJ2-4; TRBD1 matches at 9 bases. The germline V gene encodes CDR1 SGHAT and CDR2 FQNNGV. J was trimmed by 2 bases and V by 5 bases; bases with no gene match: 10. The CDR3 is made up of 17 amino acids. The CDR3 nucleotides are TGTGCCAGCAGCCCAACCCGGACAGGGGTTACCAAAAACATTCAGTACTTC. This translates into CASSPTRTGVTKNIQYF.

The chain combines TRBV28 with TRBJ2-1; TRBD2 agrees at 10 bases. The CDR3 loop spans 16 amino acids. Germline CDR1 and CDR2: MDHEN and SYDVKM. Trimming removed 4 bases from V and 7 bases from J; junction bases left unmatched: 10. CDR3 sequence: CASSSQREGLWNEQFF. The CDR3 DNA sequence: TGTGCCAGCAGTTCGCAGCGGGAGGGCCTTTGGAATGAGCAGTTCTTC.

The V call is TRBV11-2, the J call TRBJ2-5; TRBD1 or TRBD2 may be the D gene (5 bases each). V dropped 4 bases and J dropped 3 bases, with 12 bases sitting between them. The length of the CDR3 is 14 residues. CDR1 is SGHAT, CDR2 FQNNGV, per germline. CDR3 sequence reads: CASSSLGVEETQYF. The CDR3 DNA reads as TGTGCCAGCAGCTCCTTGGGGGTGGAAGAGACCCAGTACTTC.

The chain combines TRBV27 with TRBJ2-1; 13 nucleotides agree with TRBD2. The CDR3 contains 16 residues. Germline lookup yields CDR1 MNHEY and CDR2 SMNVEV (reference sequence). The V segment lost 5 bases and the J segment 6 bases; nucleotides outside the gene matches: 7. CDR3 sequence reads: CASSAGTSGKGNEQFF. The DNA for the CDR3 is TGTGCCAGCAGTGCTGGGACTAGCGGGAAGGGCAATGAGCAGTTCTTC.

The V call is TRBV28, the J call TRBJ2-3, with 12 bases aligning to TRBD2. The trim removed 5 bases at V and 4 bases at J, leaving 7 bases unmatched. The CDR3 totals 16 residues. The V gene's germline CDR1 is MDHEN and CDR2 SYDVKM. As DNA, the CDR3 is TGTGCCAGCAGTGCCCTAGCGGGAGGGCCCCCAGATACGCAGTATTTT. Protein sequence: CASSALAGGPPDTQYF. Full variable domain (rest looked up from reference TRBV28 and TRBJ2-3): DVKVTQSSRYLVKRTGEKVFLECVQDMDHENMFWYRQDPGLGLRLIYFSYDVKMKEKGDIPEGYSVSREKKERFSLILESASTNQTSMYLCASSALAGGPPDTQYFGPGTRLTVL.

The V gene is TRBV2, the J gene TRBJ1-4, with unresolved D. Looked up from germline, CDR1 is SNHLY and CDR2 is FYNNEI. Deletions cut 6 bases from V and 0 bases from J, with 14 bases between. The CDR3 covers 16 residues. CDR3 coding DNA: TGTGCCAGCAGCCTAGGGCTACCGGCAACTAATGAAAAACTGTTTTTT. It specifies CASSLGLPATNEKLFF.

Comments on this clone: The identical CDR3 is also encoded by other nucleotide sequences in the sample. The genes are TRBV5-1 and TRBJ2-7, with D maybe TRBD2 (5 bases). The CDR3 length is 13 residues. V dropped 0 bases and J dropped 3 bases, with 7 bases sitting between them. Germline CDR1 SGHRS, CDR2 YFSETQ. The chain's CDR3 is CASSLAGFYEQYF. For the CDR3, the DNA is TGCGCCAGCAGCTTGGCGGGGTTCTACGAGCAGTACTTC.

The chain has TRBV6-1 and TRBJ2-7, with D unresolved. Germline assignment: CDR1 MNHNS and CDR2 SASEGT. The CDR3 length is 14 residues. V lost 3 bases and J lost 9, with 18 bases in between. As DNA, the CDR3 is TGTGCCAGCAGTGACGGATTCCCCCCTTTGGGGCAGTACTTC. Translation gives CASSDGFPPLGQYF.

This chain uses TRBV7-9 with TRBJ1-2, with no clear D. V was shortened by 5 bases and J by 3 bases, with 16 bases between the two germline ends. Germline-derived CDR1 and CDR2 are SEHNR and FQNEAQ (reference sequence). This CDR3 has 15 amino acids. For the CDR3, the DNA is TGTGCCAGCAGCCTAAACGATGTAGGTCACTATGGCTACACCTTC. Translating it yields CASSLNDVGHYGYTF.

This clone has just one count. The chain has TRBV7-9 and TRBJ1-1, with D hard to call. The length of the CDR3 is 11 residues. CDR1 is SEHNR, CDR2 FQNEAQ, per germline (reference sequence). The ends were cut back, 4 bases at V and 11 bases at J, with 11 bases in the middle. For the CDR3, the DNA is TGTGCCAGCAGCTCCAACCCGTGGGCTTTCTTT. Its translation is CASSSNPWAFF. The whole variable domain, remainder taken from reference TRBV7-9 and TRBJ1-1, is DTGVSQNPRHKITKRGQNVTFRCDPISEHNRLYWYRQTLGQGPEFLTYFQNEAQLEKSRLLSDRFSAERPKGSFSTLEIQRTEQGDSAMYLCASSSNPWAFFGQGTRLTVV.

This chain uses TRBV10-1 with TRBJ2-2; TRBD2 agrees at 8 bases. The CDR3 is 14 residues long. J lost 7 bases, V lost 5 bases, and 6 bases had no gene match. Germline CDR1 reads WNHNN; CDR2 reads SYGVQD (reference sequence). CDR3 bases: TGCGCCAGCAGTCGGAGCGGGAGCGGCGGGGAGCTGTTTTTT. It codes for CASSRSGSGGELFF.

The rearrangement joins TRBV6-5 to TRBJ1-4; no reliable D call. The germline V gene has CDR1 MNHEY and CDR2 SVGAGI. There are 15 residues in the CDR3. The V and J ends lost 5 bases and 7 bases respectively, with 17 bases between them. The CDR3 spells CASSPEAFQIEKLFF. In DNA form, the CDR3 reads TGTGCCAGCAGTCCGGAAGCCTTCCAAATTGAAAAACTGTTTTTT.

The genes are TRBV5-1 and TRBJ1-1; 12 bases are a match to TRBD1. Germline V gene data show CDR1 as SGHRS and CDR2 as YFSETQ. Trimming took 4 bases from V and 0 from J; bases not matched to a gene: 19. The CDR3 has 21 residues. The chain's CDR3 is CASSPGTGGAGLSGMNTEAFF. CDR3 bases: TGCGCCAGCAGCCCAGGGACAGGGGGCGCGGGTTTGTCGGGAATGAACACTGAAGCTTTCTTT. The entire variable domain, with the rest obtained from reference TRBV5-1 and TRBJ1-1, is as follows: KAGVTQTPRYLIKTRGQQVTLSCSPISGHRSVSWYQQTPGQGLQFLFEYFSETQRNKGNFPGRFSGRQFSNSRSEMNVSTLELGDSALYLCASSPGTGGAGLSGMNTEAFFGQGTRLTVV.

V is TRBV7-6 and J is TRBJ1-4, with unresolved D. The V gene's germline CDR1 is SGHVS and CDR2 FNYEAQ. This CDR3 comprises 14 residues. The germline V and J ends were trimmed by 1 base and 8 bases, with 11 bases remaining between them. The CDR3 nucleotides are TGTGCCAGCAGCTTAGGGGCACGAGGAGAAAAACTGTTTTTT. Translating it yields CASSLGARGEKLFF.

V gene TRBV9 combines with J gene TRBJ2-2; D is ambiguous. The CDR3 is made up of 15 amino acids. V dropped 3 bases and J dropped 6 bases, with 15 bases sitting between them. CDR1 SGDLS and CDR2 YYNGEE come from the germline V gene. CDR3 residues: CASSDPGPTSGELFF. The CDR3 DNA reads as TGTGCCAGCAGCGATCCCGGGCCGACTTCCGGGGAGCTGTTTTTT.